Detailed here is one T cell receptor (beta chain). This sample stems from a study of cytomegalovirus exposure and HLA in healthy donors. Both 60 Vbeta primers and 13 Jbeta primers went into the PCR. The method was immunoSEQ multiplex PCR; TCRdb's version includes in-frame clones alone and lacks a portion of them. The repertoire holds 95,000 to 110,000 clones, roughly 82% seen once, with roughly 3.9% in the top ten. Germline CDR1 and CDR2: MRHNA and SNTAGT. With 3 bases clipped from V and 7 bases from J, the junction kept 4 bases outside the gene matches. The CDR3 is 14 residues long. The sample consisted of PBMCs. V usage is TRBV6-4 and J usage is TRBJ1-2; 11 bases line up with TRBD1. The clonotype originates from a male donor in good health and CMV-seronegative. The CDR3 sequence is CASSEGQGAIGYTF. The CDR3 region has the DNA TGTGCCAGCAGTGAAGGACAGGGGGCGATTGGCTACACCTTC.